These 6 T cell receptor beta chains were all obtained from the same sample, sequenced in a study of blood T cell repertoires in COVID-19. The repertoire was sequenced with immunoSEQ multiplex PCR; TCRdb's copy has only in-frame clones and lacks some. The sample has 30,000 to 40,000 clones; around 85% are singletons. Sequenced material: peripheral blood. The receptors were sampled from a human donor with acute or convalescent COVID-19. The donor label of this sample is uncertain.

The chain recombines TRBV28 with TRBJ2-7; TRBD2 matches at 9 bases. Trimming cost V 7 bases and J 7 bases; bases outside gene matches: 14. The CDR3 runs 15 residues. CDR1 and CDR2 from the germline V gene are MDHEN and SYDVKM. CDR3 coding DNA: TGTGCCAGCACCGAGCTCCCCGGGACTAGCTTAGAGCAGTACTTC. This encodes CASTELPGTSLEQYF.

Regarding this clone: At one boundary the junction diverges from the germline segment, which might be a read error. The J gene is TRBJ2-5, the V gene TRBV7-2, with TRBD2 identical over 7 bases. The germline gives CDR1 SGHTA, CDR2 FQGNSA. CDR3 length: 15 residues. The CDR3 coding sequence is TGTGCCAGCATCTTAGGGACTACACCGCTAGAGACCCAGTACTTC. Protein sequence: CASILGTTPLETQYF. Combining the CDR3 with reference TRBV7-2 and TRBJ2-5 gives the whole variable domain GAGVSQSPSNKVTEKGKDVELRCDPISGHTALYWYRQSLGQGLEFLIYFQGNSAPDKSGLPSDRFSAERTGGSVSTLTIQRTQQEDSAVYLCASILGTTPLETQYFGPGTRLLVL.

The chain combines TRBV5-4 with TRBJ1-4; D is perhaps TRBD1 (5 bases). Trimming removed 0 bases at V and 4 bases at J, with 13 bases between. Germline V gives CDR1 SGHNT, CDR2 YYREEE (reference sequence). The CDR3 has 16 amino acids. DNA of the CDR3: TGTGCCAGCAGCTTGGTACGGGCAGGGCTTAATGAAAAACTGTTTTTT. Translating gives CASSLVRAGLNEKLFF.

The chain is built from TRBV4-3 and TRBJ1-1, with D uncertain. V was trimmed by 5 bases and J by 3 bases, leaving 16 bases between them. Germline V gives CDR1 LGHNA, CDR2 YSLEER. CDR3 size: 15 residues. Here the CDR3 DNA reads TGCGCCAGCAGCGGAAGATTACGAGCGGACACTGAAGCTTTCTTT. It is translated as CASSGRLRADTEAFF.

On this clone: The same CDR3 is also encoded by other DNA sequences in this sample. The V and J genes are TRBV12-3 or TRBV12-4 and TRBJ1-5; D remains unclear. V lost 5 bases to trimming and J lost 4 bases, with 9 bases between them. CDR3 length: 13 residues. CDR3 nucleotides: TGTGCCAGCAGTCGAGGAGGTAATCAGCCCCAGCATTTT. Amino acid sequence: CASSRGGNQPQHF.

CDR3 nucleotides: TGTGCCAGCAGTGAGACCACAGGGGCCGGGGAGCTGTTTTTT. This gives the protein CASSETTGAGELFF. The V gene is TRBV27, the J gene TRBJ2-2; 7 nucleotides match TRBD1. The CDR3 runs 14 residues. V was pared by 5 bases and J by 6 bases, with 6 bases of the junction left unmatched. Germline lookup yields CDR1 MNHEY and CDR2 SMNVEV (reference sequence).